Below are 3 T cell receptor beta chains sequenced from a single sample in a study of blood T cell repertoires in COVID-19 (dated by TCRdb to 2019 to 2021). The library was obtained by the immunoSEQ multiplex PCR assay. Held by TCRdb, this immuneACCESS table contains in-frame sequences only and omits some clones. Under half of the omission traces to an unresolved V gene where checked; the cause of the rest is unknown. This sample lists over 150,000 clones; over 80% were detected once. About 7% of the sample is taken by the ten largest. The sample taken for sequencing was peripheral blood. The receptors stem from a woman in her thirties or forties with COVID-19, enrolled during active disease.

V is TRBV7-2 and J is TRBJ1-2; D perhaps matches TRBD1 (5 bases). The V gene's germline CDR1 is SGHTA and CDR2 FQGNSA. The length of the CDR3 is 14 residues. With 3 bases removed from V and 4 bases from J, the gap between germline ends came to 12 bases. The CDR3 DNA reads as TGTGCCAGCAGCTTGCCCCCAGACAGCTATGGCTACACCTTC. The encoded protein is CASSLPPDSYGYTF.

The chain uses TRBV5-4 and TRBJ2-1; D is uncertain. Germline CDR1 reads SGHNT; CDR2 reads YYREEE (reference sequence). Trimming removed 4 bases from V and 9 bases from J, with 14 bases in between. The CDR3 has 13 residues. The CDR3 coding sequence is TGTGCCAGCAGCCCCGTTTTGAGTGTTGAGCAGTTCTTC. This translates into CASSPVLSVEQFF. The full variable domain, rest sourced from reference TRBV5-4 and TRBJ2-1, is ETGVTQSPTHLIKTRGQQVTLRCSSQSGHNTVSWYQQALGQGPQFIFQYYREEENGRGNFPPRFSGLQFPNYSSELNVNALELDDSALYLCASSPVLSVEQFFGPGTRLTVL.

This clone was observed once. Different DNA sequences within this sample yield the same CDR3. The V gene is TRBV6-4, the J gene TRBJ1-1; possibly TRBD1 for D (5 bases). The CDR3 is made up of 16 amino acids. Germline CDR1 is MRHNA and CDR2 is SNTAGT. V was shortened by 3 bases and J by 0 bases, with 14 bases between the two germline ends. CDR3 DNA sequence: TGTGCCAGCAGTGAGGGGGGAGTGGGGATGAACACTGAAGCTTTCTTT. It encodes CASSEGGVGMNTEAFF.